This T cell receptor (beta chain) was identified during a study of blood T cell repertoires in COVID-19. Study background: Samples representing acute and convalescent COVID-19 were sourced from the United States, Italy and Spain. The analysed material was cDNA or gDNA that came from T cells, B-cell-depleted T cells, or PBMCs.

The junction had 7 bases not matched to a gene; V was cut back by 4 bases and J by 12 bases. The V gene's germline CDR1 is PRHDT and CDR2 FYEKMQ (reference sequence). This CDR3 has 14 residues. Original analysis: Reference gene primer amplification yielded estimated nucleated cell counts. Profiling relied on immunoSEQ multiplex PCR, and the TCRdb table lists in-frame clones only, not all of them. That table gives V, J and clone size, and the DNA gave D and trimming. Of about 140,000 clones in the sample, around 90% were seen once. This TCR derives from a man in his sixties or seventies with acute or convalescent COVID-19. V and J are TRBV13 and TRBJ2-1; 12 bases match TRBD2. Sequencing was carried out using peripheral blood. CDR3 sequence reads: CASSSRTSGITQFF. CDR3 in DNA: TGTGCCAGCAGCTCCCGGACTAGCGGGATAACGCAGTTCTTC. The variable domain in full, completed from reference TRBV13 and TRBJ2-1, reads AAGVIQSPRHLIKEKRETATLKCYPIPRHDTVYWYQQGPGQDPQFLISFYEKMQSDKGSIPDRFSAQQFSDYHSELNMSSLELGDSALYFCASSSRTSGITQFFGPGTRLTVL.